Following are 27 T cell receptor beta chains from one sample sequenced in a study of cytomegalovirus exposure and HLA in healthy donors. Amplification used 60 Vbeta primers and 13 Jbeta primers. Sequencing used immunoSEQ multiplex PCR; TCRdb keeps in-frame clones, though not all of them. In the table there are about 76,000 clones, about 78% of which are singletons. The material sequenced was PBMCs. Every receptor here comes from a middle-aged woman in good health and CMV-seropositive.

V usage is TRBV30 and J usage is TRBJ2-1; tentative D call: TRBD2 (7 bases). V was trimmed by 2 bases and J by 7 bases, leaving 18 bases between them. The CDR3 length is 15 residues. Germline-derived CDR1 and CDR2 are GTSNPN and SVGIG (reference sequence). Written as DNA, the CDR3 is TGTGCCTGGAGTTCCCGGCGGGGGCCAGTTAATGAGCAGTTCTTC. Amino acid sequence: CAWSSRRGPVNEQFF.

V and J are TRBV6-5 and TRBJ2-2, with D tentatively TRBD1 (5 bases). Germline V CDR1 and CDR2: MNHEY, SVGAGI. This CDR3 region has 15 residues. V was cut by 6 bases and J by 4 bases, with 15 bases left in between. This chain's CDR3 is CASSLQGSSTGELFF. The CDR3 DNA is TGTGCCAGCAGCCTCCAGGGTAGCAGCACCGGGGAGCTGTTTTTT.

The chain couples TRBV20-1 to TRBJ1-1; D is unclear. Trimming removed 3 bases from V and 1 base from J, with 3 bases in between. This CDR3 contains 11 residues. Germline V CDR1 and CDR2: DFQATT, SNEGSKA (reference sequence). The CDR3 nucleotides are TGCAGTGCTAGGAGGAACACTGAAGCTTTCTTT. Translation gives CSARRNTEAFF.

This clone was found a few times. The chain carries TRBV11-2 and TRBJ1-6, with TRBD1 matching over 10 bases. With V trimmed by 5 bases and J by 7 bases, 2 bases remained unmatched. This CDR3 contains 14 residues. In germline, CDR1 is SGHAT, CDR2 FQNNGV. CDR3 protein: CASSPGQGNSPLHF. The DNA for the CDR3 is TGTGCCAGCAGCCCGGGACAGGGGAATTCACCCCTCCACTTT.

The rearrangement joins TRBV28 to TRBJ1-1; D call uncertain. The germline V gene encodes CDR1 MDHEN and CDR2 SYDVKM. The length of the CDR3 is 12 residues. V lost 6 bases and J lost 10, with 15 bases in between. The CDR3 region has the DNA TGTGCCAGCAGCCCAAGACGGGAGTCAGCTTTCTTT. Translated: CASSPRRESAFF. Drawing the rest from reference TRBV28 and TRBJ1-1, the complete variable domain is DVKVTQSSRYLVKRTGEKVFLECVQDMDHENMFWYRQDPGLGLRLIYFSYDVKMKEKGDIPEGYSVSREKKERFSLILESASTNQTSMYLCASSPRRESAFFGQGTRLTVV.

J is TRBJ2-3 and V is TRBV6-5; 12 positions match TRBD2. CDR3 length: 15 residues. Unmatched junction bases numbered 14, after V lost 4 bases and J lost 15 bases. Germline V gene sequence: CDR1 MNHEY, CDR2 SVGAGI. The CDR3 DNA follows: TGTGCCAGCAGTTCATTGACTAGCGGGGGTCGTGGTCAATATTTT. This translates into CASSSLTSGGRGQYF.

This clone was counted a few times. This chain's CDR3 is CASSPNPGAGNTIYF. The DNA of the CDR3 is TGTGCCAGCAGTCCCAACCCAGGGGCTGGAAACACCATATATTTT. The chain employs TRBV2 and TRBJ1-3; D is possibly TRBD1 (6 bases). Trimming removed 5 bases from V and 2 bases from J, with 13 bases in between. Germline lookup yields CDR1 SNHLY and CDR2 FYNNEI. CDR3 length equals 15 residues. Looking up the rest from reference TRBV2 and TRBJ1-3 gives the full variable domain: EPEVTQTPSHQVTQMGQEVILRCVPISNHLYFYWYRQILGQKVEFLVSFYNNEISEKSEIFDDQFSVERPDGSNFTLKIRSTKLEDSAMYFCASSPNPGAGNTIYFGEGSWLTVV.

The chain employs TRBV9 and TRBJ2-7; 14 bases are a match to TRBD2. Germline trimming cut 3 bases from V and 6 bases from J; bases unmatched to any gene: 8. Germline assignment: CDR1 SGDLS and CDR2 YYNGEE. The CDR3 contains 16 residues. CDR3 DNA sequence: TGTGCCAGCAGCGACCCTCCCGGGACTAGCGGGAGCGAGCAGTACTTC. This sequence encodes CASSDPPGTSGSEQYF.

This chain connects TRBV6-1 to TRBJ2-1; the match to TRBD2 covers 7 bases. The V and J ends lost 0 bases and 9 bases, in that order; junction bases with no gene match: 5. The CDR3 runs 14 residues. The germline V gene encodes CDR1 MNHNS and CDR2 SASEGT. CDR3 DNA: TGTGCCAGCAGTGAAGCGGGGGGGACGGGTGAGCAGTTCTTC. Encoded protein: CASSEAGGTGEQFF.

The chain links TRBV4-1 to TRBJ2-7, with TRBD1 identical over 7 bases. This CDR3 has 14 residues. J was trimmed by 2 bases and V by 4 bases; bases with no gene match: 5. Per the germline V gene, CDR1 is MGHRA and CDR2 is YSYEKL. The CDR3: CASSLQTGPYEQYF. The CDR3 DNA sequence: TGCGCCAGCAGCCTTCAGACAGGGCCCTACGAGCAGTACTTC.

This clone was seen a handful of times. The V gene is TRBV9, the J gene TRBJ1-6; unclear D gene. This CDR3 has 12 amino acids. V lost 2 bases to trimming and J lost 5 bases, with 2 bases between them. Germline CDR1 is SGDLS and CDR2 is YYNGEE. The CDR3: CASSVNNSPLHF. The CDR3 coding sequence is TGTGCCAGCAGCGTCAATAATTCACCCCTCCACTTT.

The rearrangement links TRBV18 to TRBJ1-4; D ambiguous. The CDR3 contains 15 residues. The germline gives CDR1 KGHSH, CDR2 LQKENI. V was trimmed by 2 bases and J by 5 bases, leaving 12 bases between them. CDR3 DNA sequence: TGTGCCAGCTCACCAGCGGTGGCGGGGAATGAAAAACTGTTTTTT. It codes for CASSPAVAGNEKLFF.

This chain links TRBV11-3 with TRBJ2-3; TRBD2 aligns across 8 bases. Germline-derived CDR1 and CDR2 are SGHNT and YENEEA. V was clipped by 1 base and J by 0 bases; unmatched bases: 3. The CDR3 runs to 16 residues. The CDR3 loop reads CASSLVASGSTDTQYF. CDR3 coding DNA: TGTGCCAGCAGCTTAGTGGCTAGCGGGAGCACAGATACGCAGTATTTT.

The chain recombines TRBV28 with TRBJ1-2; tentatively, D is TRBD1 (5 bases). From germline, CDR1 is MDHEN and CDR2 SYDVKM. The length of the CDR3 is 15 residues. V was pared by 4 bases and J by 4 bases, with 16 bases between. CDR3 in amino acids: CASSWASVRVYGYTF. The CDR3 nucleotides are TGTGCCAGCAGTTGGGCCTCGGTCAGGGTCTATGGCTACACCTTC.

V usage is TRBV5-1 and J usage is TRBJ1-1, with D maybe TRBD1 (6 bases). Trimming took 1 base from V and 4 from J, leaving 17 bases between them. Germline V gene data show CDR1 as SGHRS and CDR2 as YFSETQ. The CDR3 extends over 16 amino acids. CDR3 sequence: CASSLLSGAVGTEAFF. CDR3 in DNA: TGCGCCAGCAGCTTGCTCTCAGGGGCTGTGGGCACTGAAGCTTTCTTT.

The chain couples TRBV4-3 to TRBJ1-4, with 7 bases matching TRBD1. Germline V CDR1 and CDR2: LGHNA, YSLEER. This CDR3 has 14 residues. With V trimmed by 1 base and J by 7 bases, 3 bases remained unmatched. This CDR3 reads CASSQGQGGEKLFF. CDR3 coding DNA: TGCGCCAGCAGCCAAGGACAGGGAGGTGAAAAACTGTTTTTT.

The gene calls are TRBV19 and TRBJ1-3; D not resolved. The V end lost 2 bases, the J end lost 0 bases, and 8 bases lay between the germline ends. Germline V gene data show CDR1 as LNHDA and CDR2 as SQIVND (reference sequence). The CDR3 is 15 residues long. The CDR3 DNA sequence: TGTGCCAGTAGTATACCCCAAAACTCTGGAAACACCATATATTTT. This translates into CASSIPQNSGNTIYF.

In DNA, the CDR3 is TGCGCCAGCAGCCAAGGACAGGGGGCACCCGGGGAGCTGTTTTTT. Amino acids: CASSQGQGAPGELFF. This chain joins TRBV4-1 and TRBJ2-2; TRBD1 agrees at 10 bases. This CDR3 spans 15 amino acids. Germline values: CDR1 MGHRA, CDR2 YSYEKL. V trimming: 1 base; J trimming: 6 bases; junction bases outside the gene matches: 2.

A single count supports this clone. The chain links TRBV10-3 to TRBJ2-7; tentatively, D is TRBD1 (6 bases). Looked up from germline, CDR1 is ENHRY and CDR2 is SYGVKD. This CDR3 comprises 14 residues. The V and J ends lost 6 bases and 2 bases respectively, with 14 bases between them. DNA for the CDR3: TGTGCCATCAGAGAAGGACAGTCCACCTACGAGCAGTACTTC. Protein: CAIREGQSTYEQYF.

CDR3 sequence (DNA): TGTGCCACCAGCAGAGCGGGGGTGTACCCTTTGGATACGCAGTATTTT. As protein: CATSRAGVYPLDTQYF. The chain combines TRBV15 with TRBJ2-3, with a possible D match to TRBD2 (6 bases). From germline, CDR1 is LNHNV and CDR2 YYDKDF (reference sequence). The CDR3 is 16 amino acids. V shed 1 base and J shed 6 bases, with 17 bases lying between them. The variable domain in full, with the rest retrieved from reference TRBV15 and TRBJ2-3, is DAMVIQNPRYQVTQFGKPVTLSCSQTLNHNVMYWYQQKSSQAPKLLFHYYDKDFNNEADTPDNFQSRRPNTSFCFLDIRSPGLGDTAMYLCATSRAGVYPLDTQYFGPGTRLTVL.

A word on this clone: At one boundary the junction diverges from the germline segment, which might be a read error. The CDR3 here is CSSSQTAGYTF. The CDR3 DNA reads TGTTCCAGCAGCCAGACAGCGGGCTACACCTTC. The chain combines TRBV7-9 with TRBJ1-2, with D possibly being TRBD1 (5 bases). The CDR3 consists of 11 residues. Germline V gene sequence: CDR1 SEHNR, CDR2 FQNEAQ (reference sequence).

CDR3 coding DNA: TGTGCCAGTAGTATACACAGGGCTGAGCCCCAGCATTTT. Amino acid sequence: CASSIHRAEPQHF. The chain couples TRBV19 to TRBJ1-5; tentatively, D is TRBD1 (6 bases). The CDR3 contains 13 residues. CDR1 and CDR2 (germline): LNHDA, SQIVND (reference sequence). V was clipped by 2 bases and J by 8 bases, with 10 bases between them.

This sequence joins TRBV6-5 and TRBJ2-3; D is possibly TRBD2 (5 bases). V lost 2 bases and J 3 bases, leaving 6 bases between the germline ends. CDR3 length: 13 residues. CDR1 and CDR2 (germline): MNHEY, SVGAGI. As DNA, the CDR3 is TGTGCCAGCAGTTACAGCGGTACAGATACGCAGTATTTT. This encodes CASSYSGTDTQYF.

This chain uses TRBV7-9 with TRBJ2-3; 9 bases are a match to TRBD1. Germline CDR1 and CDR2: SEHNR and FQNEAQ (reference sequence). With 5 bases clipped from V and 0 bases from J, the junction kept 12 bases outside the gene matches. This CDR3 spans 18 amino acids. In DNA form, the CDR3 reads TGTGCCAGCAGCCCCCGGACAGGGGAAGTGGGAAGCACAGATACGCAGTATTTT. It yields the protein CASSPRTGEVGSTDTQYF.

The chain employs TRBV27 and TRBJ2-7; TRBD2 matches 13 bases. Germline V gene sequence: CDR1 MNHEY, CDR2 SMNVEV (reference sequence). The junction had 12 bases not matched to a gene; V was cut back by 5 bases and J by 2 bases. The CDR3 loop spans 18 amino acids. The CDR3 nucleotides read TGTGCCAGCAGTATCAGTCCGGGACTAGCGGGGCTTCCCTACGAGCAGTACTTC. The encoded protein is CASSISPGLAGLPYEQYF.

The V and J genes are TRBV7-2 and TRBJ2-1, with D perhaps TRBD2 (5 bases). Between the trimmed V and J ends, which lost 5 bases and 5 bases, there was a span of 16 bases. Germline V lookup: CDR1 SGHTA, CDR2 FQGNSA. CDR3 length: 15 amino acids. CDR3 region: CASSTDSGHHNEQFF. Written as DNA, the CDR3 is TGTGCCAGCAGCACGGACTCCGGCCACCACAATGAGCAGTTCTTC.

J is TRBJ2-3 and V is TRBV7-9; D is unresolved. Germline V gene sequence: CDR1 SEHNR, CDR2 FQNEAQ (reference sequence). The CDR3 contains 12 residues. With 4 bases removed from V and 3 bases from J, the gap between germline ends came to 5 bases. The CDR3 spells CASSSQTDTQYF. The CDR3 coding sequence is TGTGCCAGCAGCTCACAAACAGATACGCAGTATTTT.